The entry below gives a single TCR beta chain sequence along with its context. Sequenced by immunoSEQ multiplex PCR; TCRdb stores in-frame clones only, minus some. The sample holds about 100,000 clones, approximately 90% seen once. The record originates from a study of T cell changes during pregnancy in multiple sclerosis. This CDR3 is 13 amino acids long. V lost 2 bases, J lost 6 bases, and 7 bases lay in between. Germline loops: CDR1 SGHDN, CDR2 FVKESK. The source material was peripheral blood, sampled after pregnancy. This chain uses TRBV14 with TRBJ2-2; D not resolved. The receptor's source is a female donor with multiple sclerosis, enrolled in a pregnancy study. This CDR3 reads CASSQQVAGELFF. The CDR3 nucleotides read TGTGCCAGCAGCCAACAGGTCGCCGGGGAGCTGTTTTTT.